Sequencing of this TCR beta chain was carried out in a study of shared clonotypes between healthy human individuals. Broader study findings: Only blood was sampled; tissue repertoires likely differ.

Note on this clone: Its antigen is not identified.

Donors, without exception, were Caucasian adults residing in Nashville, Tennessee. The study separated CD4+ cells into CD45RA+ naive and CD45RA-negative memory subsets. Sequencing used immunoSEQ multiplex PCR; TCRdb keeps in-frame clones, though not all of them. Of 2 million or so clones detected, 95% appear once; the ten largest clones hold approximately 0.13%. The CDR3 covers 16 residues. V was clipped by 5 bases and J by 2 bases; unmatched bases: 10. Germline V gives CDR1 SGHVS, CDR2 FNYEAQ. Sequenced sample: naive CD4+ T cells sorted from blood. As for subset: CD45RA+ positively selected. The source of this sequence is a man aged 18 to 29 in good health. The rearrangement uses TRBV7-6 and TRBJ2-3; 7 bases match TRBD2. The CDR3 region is CASSPLRGRATDTQYF. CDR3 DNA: TGTGCCAGCAGCCCCCTTCGAGGGAGGGCCACAGATACGCAGTATTTT.